This T cell receptor beta chain was retrieved from a study of monozygotic twins with cystic fibrosis. About this clone: Its cognate antigen is unknown.

Repertoires were generated with immunoSEQ multiplex PCR, while TCRdb's copy carries only in-frame clones and drops some. This sample has approximately 17,000 clones; around 96% occur once, and the top ten carry approximately 0.57%. Findings and caveats of the study: Median Simpson clonality of 0.0095 suggested naive T cells predominated. V usage most resembled the co-twin in 13 of 16 pairs.

J gave up 4 bases and V 5 bases, and 7 bases lay outside the gene matches. From germline, CDR1 is MNHEY and CDR2 SVGAGI. This CDR3 has 14 amino acids. The material sequenced was blood. The chain joins TRBV6-5 to TRBJ1-1, with TRBD1 matching over 7 bases. This TCR was recovered from a girl under 10 years old with cystic fibrosis. The CDR3: CASSRQGGGTEAFF. CDR3 in DNA: TGTGCCAGCAGTCGACAGGGTGGTGGCACTGAAGCTTTCTTT.